This note documents a single T cell receptor beta chain sequence. Use of 60 Vbeta and 13 Jbeta primers characterized the PCR. Assay: immunoSEQ multiplex PCR; the TCRdb copy retains only in-frame clones and omits some. The sample records roughly 200,000 clones, about 69% being singletons. The data stem from a study of cytomegalovirus exposure and HLA in healthy donors. Study background: Among the roughly 370 genotyped donors, approximately 81% were placed in the Caucasian-associated ancestry cluster.

The CDR3 covers 11 residues. Per the germline V gene, CDR1 is MNHNY and CDR2 is SVGAGI (reference sequence). Trimming pared 6 bases from V and 8 bases from J, leaving 10 bases between. The V call is TRBV6-6, the J call TRBJ1-2; D is ambiguous. Sample: PBMCs. This TCR derives from a male donor in good health and CMV-seronegative. The CDR3 region is CASSQVGGYTF. CDR3 bases: TGTGCCAGCAGCCAGGTTGGGGGCTACACCTTC.